The 14 T cell receptor beta chains in this list originate from one sample, sequenced in a study of cytomegalovirus exposure and HLA in healthy donors. The primer mix had 60 Vbeta and 13 Jbeta primers. Libraries were prepared by immunoSEQ multiplex PCR; TCRdb keeps only in-frame clonotypes and omits some of them. This table has 150,000 to 200,000 clones, roughly 73% appearing once. Input material: PBMCs. Every receptor here comes from a man between 18 and 35 years old in good health and CMV-seropositive.

The V call is TRBV4-1, the J call TRBJ2-3; TRBD1 aligns across 11 bases. V dropped 4 bases and J dropped 6; count of bases not matched to a gene: 18. CDR1 and CDR2 from the germline V gene are MGHRA and YSYEKL. The CDR3 has 19 residues. The DNA of the CDR3 is TGCGCCAGCAGCCGGGCACCGAGGGGGACAGGGGGGGAACGGGATACGCAGTATTTT. Translated, it gives CASSRAPRGTGGERDTQYF.

The chain recombines TRBV13 with TRBJ2-2; 14 bases agree with TRBD2. The germline V gene has CDR1 PRHDT and CDR2 FYEKMQ (reference sequence). Trimming removed 5 bases from V and 4 bases from J; junction bases left unmatched: 6. This CDR3 spans 17 amino acids. CDR3 DNA sequence: TGTGCCAGCAGCGAGGCCGGGACTAGCGGGGGCACCGGGGAGCTGTTTTTT. Amino acids: CASSEAGTSGGTGELFF.

This clone came up a few times. The chain links TRBV2 to TRBJ1-1, with D perhaps TRBD1 (5 bases). The CDR3 is 17 residues long. Germline CDR1 and CDR2: SNHLY and FYNNEI. V lost 6 bases and J lost 7, with 27 bases in between. CDR3 protein: CASSLVRGIGGENEAFF. The CDR3 DNA follows: TGTGCCAGCAGCCTAGTCCGGGGGATTGGTGGAGAGAATGAAGCTTTCTTT.

This clone showed up just a few times. The chain joins TRBV6-1 to TRBJ2-6; no firm D call. In germline, CDR1 is MNHNS, CDR2 SASEGT. The CDR3 loop spans 17 amino acids. The V and J ends lost 4 bases and 4 bases respectively, with 17 bases between them. The DNA for the CDR3 is TGTGCCAGCAGTGTTCACAGAATTTTAACCGGGGCCAACGTCCTGACTTTC. Its translation is CASSVHRILTGANVLTF.

This clone was observed a few times. J is TRBJ2-7 and V is TRBV11-2; TRBD2 might be the D (5 bases). CDR1 is SGHAT and CDR2 is FQNNGV in the germline V gene. The CDR3 has 16 amino acids. Trimming shortened V by 0 bases and J by 4 bases, and 16 bases separated the two germline ends. CDR3 nucleotides: TGTGCCAGCAGCTTAGATTCGCCCGAGGGAAGATACGAGCAGTACTTC. This sequence encodes CASSLDSPEGRYEQYF.

The gene calls are TRBV5-1 and TRBJ2-7; D perhaps matches TRBD2 (6 bases). Germline values: CDR1 SGHRS, CDR2 YFSETQ. V lost 4 bases and J lost 3, with 14 bases in between. CDR3 length: 14 residues. The CDR3 protein is CASSGNFGGYEQYF. DNA of the CDR3: TGCGCCAGCAGCGGGAATTTCGGGGGCTACGAGCAGTACTTC. Full variable domain (rest looked up from reference TRBV5-1 and TRBJ2-7): KAGVTQTPRYLIKTRGQQVTLSCSPISGHRSVSWYQQTPGQGLQFLFEYFSETQRNKGNFPGRFSGRQFSNSRSEMNVSTLELGDSALYLCASSGNFGGYEQYFGPGTRLTVT.

The chain uses TRBV19 and TRBJ2-7; 7 nucleotides agree with TRBD1. CDR1 and CDR2 (germline): LNHDA, SQIVND (reference sequence). Trimming removed 3 bases from V and 1 base from J; junction bases left unmatched: 3. The CDR3 extends over 14 amino acids. The CDR3 coding sequence is TGTGCCAGTAGTATTGGGACAGAATCCTACGAGCAGTACTTC. Its translation: CASSIGTESYEQYF.

The chain carries TRBV19 and TRBJ1-5; unclear D gene. The CDR3 extends over 13 amino acids. Trimming took 3 bases from V and 5 from J, leaving 8 bases between them. Germline V CDR1 and CDR2: LNHDA, SQIVND (reference sequence). CDR3 region: CASSMLGDQPQHF. CDR3 in DNA: TGTGCCAGTAGTATGCTCGGGGATCAGCCCCAGCATTTT.

This chain links TRBV4-1 with TRBJ2-5, with 8 bases matching TRBD1. The CDR3 has 16 residues. From germline, CDR1 is MGHRA and CDR2 YSYEKL. The trim removed 3 bases at V and 5 bases at J, leaving 11 bases unmatched. CDR3 region: CASSQATGAAGETQYF. DNA of the CDR3: TGCGCCAGCAGCCAGGCGACAGGGGCCGCCGGGGAGACCCAGTACTTC.

This clone was seen only a few times. CDR3 amino acids: CASSLAVAGGNTGELFF. For the CDR3, the DNA is TGTGCCAGCAGCTTAGCGGTAGCGGGAGGGAACACCGGGGAGCTGTTTTTT. V is TRBV7-9 and J is TRBJ2-2; 10 nucleotides align to TRBD2. In germline, CDR1 is SEHNR, CDR2 FQNEAQ (reference sequence). The CDR3 is made up of 17 amino acids. The J segment lost 1 base and the V segment lost 0 bases, leaving 2 bases of the junction unmatched.

The sample holds a few counts of this clone. The chain is built from TRBV5-1 and TRBJ1-1, with 8 bases identical to TRBD1. The germline CDR1 and CDR2 sequences are SGHRS and YFSETQ. Unmatched junction bases numbered 27, after V lost 2 bases and J lost 3 bases. The CDR3 is made up of 22 amino acids. The CDR3 protein is CASSFNLWDRTTGAATYTEAFF. The CDR3 nucleotides read TGCGCCAGCAGCTTTAATTTGTGGGACAGGACTACAGGGGCCGCTACTTACACTGAAGCTTTCTTT. The whole variable domain, filled in from reference TRBV5-1 and TRBJ1-1, reads KAGVTQTPRYLIKTRGQQVTLSCSPISGHRSVSWYQQTPGQGLQFLFEYFSETQRNKGNFPGRFSGRQFSNSRSEMNVSTLELGDSALYLCASSFNLWDRTTGAATYTEAFFGQGTRLTVV.

The gene calls are TRBV6-1 and TRBJ1-5; 8 bases agree with TRBD1. Germline lookup yields CDR1 MNHNS and CDR2 SASEGT. This CDR3 contains 15 residues. J gave up 1 base and V 5 bases, and 4 bases lay outside the gene matches. The CDR3 sequence is CASSPNRGSNQPQHF. CDR3 DNA sequence: TGTGCCAGCAGTCCCAACAGGGGGAGCAATCAGCCCCAGCATTTT.

The chain employs TRBV2 and TRBJ2-3, with unresolved D. The CDR3 length is 11 residues. Germline CDR1 is SNHLY and CDR2 is FYNNEI. Trimming cost V 8 bases and J 6 bases, with 9 bases left between them. CDR3 region: CASDNEDTQYF. Written as DNA, the CDR3 is TGTGCCAGCGATAATGAGGATACGCAGTATTTT.

This chain joins TRBV5-1 and TRBJ2-7; 7 nucleotides agree with TRBD1. There are 14 residues in the CDR3. Germline CDR1 SGHRS, CDR2 YFSETQ. With 7 bases clipped from V and 2 bases from J, the junction kept 9 bases outside the gene matches. CDR3 region: CASRTGTAAYEQYF. DNA of the CDR3: TGCGCCAGCCGAACAGGGACAGCCGCCTACGAGCAGTACTTC.